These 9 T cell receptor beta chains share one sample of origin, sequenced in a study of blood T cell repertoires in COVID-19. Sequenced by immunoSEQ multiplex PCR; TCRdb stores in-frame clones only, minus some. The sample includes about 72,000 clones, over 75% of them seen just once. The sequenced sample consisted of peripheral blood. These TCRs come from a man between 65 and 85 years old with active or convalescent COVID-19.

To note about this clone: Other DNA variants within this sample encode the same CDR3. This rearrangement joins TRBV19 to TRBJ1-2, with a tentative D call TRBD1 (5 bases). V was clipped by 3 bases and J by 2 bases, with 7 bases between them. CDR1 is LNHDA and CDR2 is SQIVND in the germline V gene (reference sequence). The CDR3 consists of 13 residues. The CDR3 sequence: CASSISGNYGYTF. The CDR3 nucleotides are TGTGCCAGTAGTATCTCAGGGAACTATGGCTACACCTTC.

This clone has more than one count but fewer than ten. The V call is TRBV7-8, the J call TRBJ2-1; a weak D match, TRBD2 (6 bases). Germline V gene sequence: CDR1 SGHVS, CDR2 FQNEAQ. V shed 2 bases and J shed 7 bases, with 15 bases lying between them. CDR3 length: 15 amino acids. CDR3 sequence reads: CASSLRTGAGNEQFF. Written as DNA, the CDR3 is TGTGCCAGCAGCTTAAGGACCGGCGCGGGAAATGAGCAGTTCTTC.

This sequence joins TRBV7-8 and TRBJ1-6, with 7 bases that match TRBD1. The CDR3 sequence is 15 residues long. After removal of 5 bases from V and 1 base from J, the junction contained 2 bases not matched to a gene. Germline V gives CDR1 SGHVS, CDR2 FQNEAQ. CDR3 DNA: TGTGCCAGCAGCGAGACAGGGTCCTATAATTCACCCCTCCACTTT. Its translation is CASSETGSYNSPLHF.

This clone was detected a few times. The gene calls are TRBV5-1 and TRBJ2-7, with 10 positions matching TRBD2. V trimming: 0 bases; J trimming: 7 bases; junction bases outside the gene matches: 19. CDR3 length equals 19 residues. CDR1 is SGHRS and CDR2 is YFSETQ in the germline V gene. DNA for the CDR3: TGCGCCAGCAGCTTGGCGGGGCTAGCGGGAGTCCGCTCAGCGGAGGAGCAGTACTTC. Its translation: CASSLAGLAGVRSAEEQYF. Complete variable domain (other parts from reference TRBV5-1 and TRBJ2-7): KAGVTQTPRYLIKTRGQQVTLSCSPISGHRSVSWYQQTPGQGLQFLFEYFSETQRNKGNFPGRFSGRQFSNSRSEMNVSTLELGDSALYLCASSLAGLAGVRSAEEQYFGPGTRLTVT.

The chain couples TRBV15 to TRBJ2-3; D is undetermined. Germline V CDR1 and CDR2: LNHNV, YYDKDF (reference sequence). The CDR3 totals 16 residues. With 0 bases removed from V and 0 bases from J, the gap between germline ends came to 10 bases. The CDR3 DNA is TGTGCCACCAGCAGAGATCTGGCGGCTAGCACAGATACGCAGTATTTT. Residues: CATSRDLAASTDTQYF.

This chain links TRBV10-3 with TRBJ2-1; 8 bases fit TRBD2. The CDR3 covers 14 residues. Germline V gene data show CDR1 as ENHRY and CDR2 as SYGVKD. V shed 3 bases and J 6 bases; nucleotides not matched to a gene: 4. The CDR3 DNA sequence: TGTGCCATCAGTGATGGGAGCGGGAGCAATGAGCAGTTCTTC. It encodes CAISDGSGSNEQFF.

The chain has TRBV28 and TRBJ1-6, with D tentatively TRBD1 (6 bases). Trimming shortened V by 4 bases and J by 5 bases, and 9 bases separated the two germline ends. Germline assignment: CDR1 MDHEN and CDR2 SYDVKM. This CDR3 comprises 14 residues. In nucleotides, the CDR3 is TGTGCCAGCAGTTACAGGGCTCATAATTCACCCCTCCACTTT. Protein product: CASSYRAHNSPLHF.

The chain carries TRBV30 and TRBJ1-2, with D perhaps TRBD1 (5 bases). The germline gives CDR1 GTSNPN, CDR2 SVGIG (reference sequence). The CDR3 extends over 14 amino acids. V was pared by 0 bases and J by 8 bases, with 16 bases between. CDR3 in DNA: TGTGCCTGGAGTGTAGCGGGGGGGAGCGGGGGCTACACCTTC. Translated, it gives CAWSVAGGSGGYTF.

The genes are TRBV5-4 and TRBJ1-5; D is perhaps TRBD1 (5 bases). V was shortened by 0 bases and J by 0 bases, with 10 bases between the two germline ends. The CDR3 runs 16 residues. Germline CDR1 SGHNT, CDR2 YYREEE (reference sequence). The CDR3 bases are TGTGCCAGCAGCTTGGGGGGCTTGGGTAGCAATCAGCCCCAGCATTTT. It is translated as CASSLGGLGSNQPQHF. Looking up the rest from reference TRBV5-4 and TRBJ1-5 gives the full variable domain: ETGVTQSPTHLIKTRGQQVTLRCSSQSGHNTVSWYQQALGQGPQFIFQYYREEENGRGNFPPRFSGLQFPNYSSELNVNALELDDSALYLCASSLGGLGSNQPQHFGDGTRLSIL.